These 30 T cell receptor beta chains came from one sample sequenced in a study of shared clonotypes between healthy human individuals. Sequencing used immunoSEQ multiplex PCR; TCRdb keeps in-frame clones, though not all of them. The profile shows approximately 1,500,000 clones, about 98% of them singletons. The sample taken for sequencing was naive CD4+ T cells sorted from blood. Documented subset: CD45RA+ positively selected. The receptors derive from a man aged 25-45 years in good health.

This chain's CDR3 is CSVLAGGAYEQYF. The CDR3 DNA follows: TGCAGCGTCCTAGCGGGAGGGGCCTACGAGCAGTACTTC. This chain connects TRBV29-1 to TRBJ2-7, with TRBD2 matching over 12 bases. The CDR3 is made up of 13 amino acids. Trimming removed 6 bases from V and 2 bases from J; junction bases left unmatched: 2. Looked up from germline, CDR1 is SQVTM and CDR2 is ANQGSEA.

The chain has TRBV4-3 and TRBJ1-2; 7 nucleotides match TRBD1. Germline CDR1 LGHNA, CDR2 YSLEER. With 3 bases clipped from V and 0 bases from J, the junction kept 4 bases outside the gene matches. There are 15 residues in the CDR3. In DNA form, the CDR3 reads TGCGCCAGCAGCCACGAGGGACAGTCTAACTATGGCTACACCTTC. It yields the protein CASSHEGQSNYGYTF.

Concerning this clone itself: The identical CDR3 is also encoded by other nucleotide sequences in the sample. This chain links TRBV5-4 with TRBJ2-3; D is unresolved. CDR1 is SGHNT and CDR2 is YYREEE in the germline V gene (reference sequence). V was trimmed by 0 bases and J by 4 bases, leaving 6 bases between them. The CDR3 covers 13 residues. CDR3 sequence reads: CASSLGWADTQYF. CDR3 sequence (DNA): TGTGCCAGCAGCTTGGGCTGGGCAGATACGCAGTATTTT. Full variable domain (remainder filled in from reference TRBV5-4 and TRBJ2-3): ETGVTQSPTHLIKTRGQQVTLRCSSQSGHNTVSWYQQALGQGPQFIFQYYREEENGRGNFPPRFSGLQFPNYSSELNVNALELDDSALYLCASSLGWADTQYFGPGTRLTVL.

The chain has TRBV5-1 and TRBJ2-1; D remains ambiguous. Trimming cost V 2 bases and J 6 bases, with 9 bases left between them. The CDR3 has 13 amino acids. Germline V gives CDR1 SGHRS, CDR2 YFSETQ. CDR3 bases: TGCGCCAGCAGCTTAGAAAGCCCCAATGAGCAGTTCTTC. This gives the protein CASSLESPNEQFF. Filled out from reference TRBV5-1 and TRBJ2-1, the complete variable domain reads KAGVTQTPRYLIKTRGQQVTLSCSPISGHRSVSWYQQTPGQGLQFLFEYFSETQRNKGNFPGRFSGRQFSNSRSEMNVSTLELGDSALYLCASSLESPNEQFFGPGTRLTVL.

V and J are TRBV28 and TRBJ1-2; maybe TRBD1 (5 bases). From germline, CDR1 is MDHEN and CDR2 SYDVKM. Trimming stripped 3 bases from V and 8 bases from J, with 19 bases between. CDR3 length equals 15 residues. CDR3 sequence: CASSFRVGGARGYTF. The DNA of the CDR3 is TGTGCCAGCAGTTTTCGCGTAGGAGGGGCCCGGGGCTACACCTTC.

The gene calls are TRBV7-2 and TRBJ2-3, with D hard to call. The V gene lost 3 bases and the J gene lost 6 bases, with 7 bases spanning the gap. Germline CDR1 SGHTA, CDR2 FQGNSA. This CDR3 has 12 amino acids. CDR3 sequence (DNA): TGTGCCAGCAGCTTTAGAGAGGATACGCAGTATTTT. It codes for CASSFREDTQYF.

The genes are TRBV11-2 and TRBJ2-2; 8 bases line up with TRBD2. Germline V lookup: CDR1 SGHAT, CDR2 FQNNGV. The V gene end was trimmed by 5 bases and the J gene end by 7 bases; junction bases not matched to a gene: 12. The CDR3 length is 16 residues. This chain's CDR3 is CASSLRGSGSGGELFF. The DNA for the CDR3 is TGTGCCAGCAGCCTCCGGGGAAGCGGGAGCGGCGGGGAGCTGTTTTTT.

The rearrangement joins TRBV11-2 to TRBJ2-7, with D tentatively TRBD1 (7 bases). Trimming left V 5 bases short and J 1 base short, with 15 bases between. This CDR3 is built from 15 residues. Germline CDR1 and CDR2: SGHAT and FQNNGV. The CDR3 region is CASSNPTGRSYEQYF. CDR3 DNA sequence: TGTGCCAGCAGCAATCCGACAGGGAGGTCCTACGAGCAGTACTTC.

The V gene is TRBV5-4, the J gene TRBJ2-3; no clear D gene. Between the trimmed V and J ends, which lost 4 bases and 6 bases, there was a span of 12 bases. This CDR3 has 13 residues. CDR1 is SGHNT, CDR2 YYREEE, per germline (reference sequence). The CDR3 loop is CASSQDTADTQYF. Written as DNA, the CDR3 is TGTGCCAGCAGCCAAGATACAGCTGATACGCAGTATTTT.

Written as DNA, the CDR3 is TGTGCCAGCAGCTTTGAGCGACTAAACCCGCATGAGCAGTTCTTC. Amino acids: CASSFERLNPHEQFF. This chain uses TRBV7-8 with TRBJ2-1, with D perhaps TRBD2 (5 bases). This CDR3 spans 15 amino acids. Trimming removed 3 bases at V and 8 bases at J, with 17 bases between. Germline V lookup: CDR1 SGHVS, CDR2 FQNEAQ.

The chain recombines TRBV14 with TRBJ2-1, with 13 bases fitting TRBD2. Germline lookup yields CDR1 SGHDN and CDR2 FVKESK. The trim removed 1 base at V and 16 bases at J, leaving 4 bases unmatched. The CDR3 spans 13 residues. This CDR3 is CASSQALAGGVFF. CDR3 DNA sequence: TGTGCCAGCAGCCAAGCACTAGCGGGGGGGGTCTTCTTC.

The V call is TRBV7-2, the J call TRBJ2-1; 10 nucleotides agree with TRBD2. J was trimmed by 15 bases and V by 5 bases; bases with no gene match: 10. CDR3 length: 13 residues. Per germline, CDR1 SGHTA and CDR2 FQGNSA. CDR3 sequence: CASSKIPGLATFF. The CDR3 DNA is TGTGCCAGCAGCAAAATCCCGGGACTAGCGACGTTCTTC.

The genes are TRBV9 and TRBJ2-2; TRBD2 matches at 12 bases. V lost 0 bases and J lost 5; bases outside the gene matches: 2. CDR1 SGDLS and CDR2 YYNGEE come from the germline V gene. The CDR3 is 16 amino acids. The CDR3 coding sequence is TGTGCCAGCAGCGTAGGGACTAGCGGGGCGACCGGGGAGCTGTTTTTT. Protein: CASSVGTSGATGELFF.

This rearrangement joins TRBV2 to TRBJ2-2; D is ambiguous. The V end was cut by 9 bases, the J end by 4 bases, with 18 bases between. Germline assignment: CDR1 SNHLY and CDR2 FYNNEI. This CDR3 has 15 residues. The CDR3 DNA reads TGTGCCAGTCAATCCCTCATGCGGAGCACCGGGGAGCTGTTTTTT. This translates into CASQSLMRSTGELFF.

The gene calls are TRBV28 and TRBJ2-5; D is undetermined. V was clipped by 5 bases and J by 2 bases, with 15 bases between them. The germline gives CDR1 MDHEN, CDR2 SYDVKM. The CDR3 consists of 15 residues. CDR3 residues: CASSPYRRNQETQYF. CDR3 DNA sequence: TGTGCCAGCAGTCCCTACCGACGAAATCAAGAGACCCAGTACTTC.

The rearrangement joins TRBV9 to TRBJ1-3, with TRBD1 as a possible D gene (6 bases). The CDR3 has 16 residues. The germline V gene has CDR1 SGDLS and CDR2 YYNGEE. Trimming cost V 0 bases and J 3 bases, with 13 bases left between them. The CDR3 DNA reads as TGTGCCAGCAGCGTAGCTGTGAAAGGGGGTGGAAACACCATATATTTT. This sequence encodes CASSVAVKGGGNTIYF.

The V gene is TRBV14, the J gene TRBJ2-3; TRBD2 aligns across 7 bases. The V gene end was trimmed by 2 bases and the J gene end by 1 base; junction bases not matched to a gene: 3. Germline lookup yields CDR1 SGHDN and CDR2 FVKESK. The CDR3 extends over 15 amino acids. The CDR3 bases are TGTGCCAGCAGCCAAAAACGGGGGGGCACAGATACGCAGTATTTT. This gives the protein CASSQKRGGTDTQYF.

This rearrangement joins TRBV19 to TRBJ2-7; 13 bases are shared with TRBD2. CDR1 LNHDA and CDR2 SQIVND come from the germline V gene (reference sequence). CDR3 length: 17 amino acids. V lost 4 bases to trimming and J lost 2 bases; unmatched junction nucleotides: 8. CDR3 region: CASSRGLAGVQTYEQYF. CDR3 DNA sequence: TGTGCCAGTAGTAGAGGACTAGCGGGAGTGCAGACCTACGAGCAGTACTTC.

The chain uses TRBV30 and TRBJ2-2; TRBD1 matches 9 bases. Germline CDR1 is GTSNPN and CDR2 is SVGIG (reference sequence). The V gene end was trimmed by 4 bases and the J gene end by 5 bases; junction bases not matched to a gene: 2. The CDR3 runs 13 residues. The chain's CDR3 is CAWNRGHTGELFF. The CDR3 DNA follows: TGTGCCTGGAACAGGGGGCATACCGGGGAGCTGTTTTTT.

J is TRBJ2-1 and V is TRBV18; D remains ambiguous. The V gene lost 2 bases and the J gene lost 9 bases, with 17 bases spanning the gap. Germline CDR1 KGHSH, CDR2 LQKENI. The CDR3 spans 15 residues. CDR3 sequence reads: CASSPRTPGLGEQFF. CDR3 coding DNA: TGTGCCAGCTCACCAAGGACCCCCGGATTGGGTGAGCAGTTCTTC.

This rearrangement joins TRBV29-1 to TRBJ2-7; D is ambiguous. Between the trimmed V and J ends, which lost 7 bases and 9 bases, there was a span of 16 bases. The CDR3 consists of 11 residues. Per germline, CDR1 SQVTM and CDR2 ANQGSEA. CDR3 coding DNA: TGCAGCGCTAGAGACCCGACGGGGCAGTACTTC. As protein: CSARDPTGQYF.

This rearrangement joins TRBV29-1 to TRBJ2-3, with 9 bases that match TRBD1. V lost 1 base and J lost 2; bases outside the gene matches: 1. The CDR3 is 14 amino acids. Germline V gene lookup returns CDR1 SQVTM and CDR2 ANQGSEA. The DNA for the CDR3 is TGCAGCGTTGAAGGACAGGGGGTCACAGATACGCAGTATTTT. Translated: CSVEGQGVTDTQYF.

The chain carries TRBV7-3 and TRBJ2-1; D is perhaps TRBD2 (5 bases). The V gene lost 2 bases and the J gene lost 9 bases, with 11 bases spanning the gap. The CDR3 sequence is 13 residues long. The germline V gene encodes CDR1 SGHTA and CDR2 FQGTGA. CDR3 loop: CASSLGRDGEQFF. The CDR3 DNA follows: TGTGCCAGCAGCTTAGGCCGGGATGGTGAGCAGTTCTTC.

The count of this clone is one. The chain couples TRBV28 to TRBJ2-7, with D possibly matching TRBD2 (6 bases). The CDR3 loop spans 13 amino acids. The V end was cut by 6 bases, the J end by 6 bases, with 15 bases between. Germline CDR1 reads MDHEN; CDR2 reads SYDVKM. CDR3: CASRLWGVSEQYF. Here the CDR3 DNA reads TGTGCCAGCAGACTCTGGGGGGTGAGCGAGCAGTACTTC.

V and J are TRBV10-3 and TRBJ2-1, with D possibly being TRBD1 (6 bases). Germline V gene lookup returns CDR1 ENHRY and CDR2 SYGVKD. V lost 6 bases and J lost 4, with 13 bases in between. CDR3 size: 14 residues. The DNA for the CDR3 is TGTGCCATCAGCCGGGACATAGAATACAATGAGCAGTTCTTC. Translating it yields CAISRDIEYNEQFF.

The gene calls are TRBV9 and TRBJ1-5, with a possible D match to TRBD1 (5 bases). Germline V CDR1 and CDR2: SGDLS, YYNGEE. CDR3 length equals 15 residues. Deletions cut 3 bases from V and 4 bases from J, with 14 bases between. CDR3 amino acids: CASSGGAGRNQPQHF. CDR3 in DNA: TGTGCCAGCAGCGGAGGGGCAGGGCGGAATCAGCCCCAGCATTTT.

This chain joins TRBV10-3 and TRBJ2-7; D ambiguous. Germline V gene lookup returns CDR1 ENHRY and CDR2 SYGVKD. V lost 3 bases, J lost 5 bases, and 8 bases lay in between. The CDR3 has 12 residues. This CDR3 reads CAISDPNDEQYF. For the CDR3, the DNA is TGTGCCATCAGTGACCCAAACGACGAGCAGTACTTC.

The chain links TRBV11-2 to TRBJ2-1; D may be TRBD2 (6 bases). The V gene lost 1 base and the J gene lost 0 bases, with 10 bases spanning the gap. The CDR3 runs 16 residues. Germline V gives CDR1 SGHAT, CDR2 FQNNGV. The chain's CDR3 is CASSLVGGYSYNEQFF. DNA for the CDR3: TGTGCCAGCAGCTTAGTTGGGGGGTACTCCTACAATGAGCAGTTCTTC.

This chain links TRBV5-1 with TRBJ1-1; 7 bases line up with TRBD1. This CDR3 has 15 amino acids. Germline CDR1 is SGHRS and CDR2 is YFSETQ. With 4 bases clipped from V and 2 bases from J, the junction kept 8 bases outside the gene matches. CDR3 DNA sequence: TGCGCCAGCAGCGGGCGGGACAGTCACAACACTGAAGCTTTCTTT. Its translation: CASSGRDSHNTEAFF.

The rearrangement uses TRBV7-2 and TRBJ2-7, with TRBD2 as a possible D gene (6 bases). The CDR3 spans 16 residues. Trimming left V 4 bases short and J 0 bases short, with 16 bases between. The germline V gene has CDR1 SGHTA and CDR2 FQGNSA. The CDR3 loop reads CASSSWEDRDSYEQYF. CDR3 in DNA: TGTGCCAGCAGCTCCTGGGAGGACCGGGACTCCTACGAGCAGTACTTC.